The rows below give T cell receptor beta chains drawn from one sample of a study of OX40 agonist ivuxolimab in advanced cancers. Assay: immunoSEQ multiplex PCR; the TCRdb copy retains only in-frame clones and omits some. Counted here are around 91,000 clones, roughly 89% occurring once; the ten biggest clones make up roughly 0.2%. The sample consisted of CD4+ or CD8+ T cells sorted from blood, taken in a trial of the OX40 agonist ivuxolimab. The origin of the receptors is an adult with an advanced solid tumor such as melanoma, head and neck, liver or kidney cancer. CDR3s include the opening cysteine and the closing phenylalanine or tryptophan. Fields, in order: J gene, clone size, D gene, V gene, CDR3 protein, CDR3 DNA. D genes are given only for firm matches. Clone sizes are given selectively: once, few, many, or a class where the clone is expanded.

TRBJ1-6,.,.,TRBV30,CAWSVMGPLHF,TGTGCCTGGAGTGTCATGGGACCCCTCCACTTT
TRBJ2-1,.,TRBD2,TRBV15,CATSSTSGRVTSNEQFF,TGTGCCACCAGCAGTACTAGCGGGAGAGTTACTTCCAATGAGCAGTTCTTC
TRBJ1-1,few,.,TRBV5-1,CASRRGRNTEAFF,TGCGCCAGCCGGCGGGGCCGAAACACTGAAGCTTTCTTT
TRBJ1-5,.,TRBD1,TRBV27,CASSEAVTGTGDEPQHF,TGTGCCAGCAGTGAAGCAGTAACCGGGACAGGGGACGAGCCCCAGCATTTT
TRBJ1-4,.,.,TRBV19,CASSRDSTNEKLFF,TGTGCCAGTAGCAGGGACTCAACTAATGAAAAACTGTTTTTT
TRBJ1-1,.,.,TRBV6-5,CASSPGTANTEAFF,TGTGCCAGCAGCCCCGGGACCGCGAACACTGAAGCTTTCTTT
TRBJ1-2,.,.,TRBV18,CASSPDLYGYTF,TGTGCCAGCTCACCCGACCTCTATGGCTACACCTTC
TRBJ2-1,few,TRBD1,TRBV7-8,CASSLWGQGANNEQFF,TGTGCCAGCAGCTTATGGGGACAGGGGGCGAACAATGAGCAGTTCTTC
TRBJ1-2,.,.,TRBV30,CAWTRGLLVGYTF,TGTGCCTGGACTAGAGGACTTCTGGTTGGCTACACCTTC
TRBJ2-2,.,.,TRBV5-1,CASSLVGQRNTGELFF,TGCGCCAGCAGCCTAGTGGGACAACGTAACACCGGGGAGCTGTTTTTT
TRBJ2-1,.,.,TRBV5-6,CASSPMTNEQFF,TGTGCCAGCAGCCCCATGACCAATGAGCAGTTCTTC
TRBJ1-2,.,TRBD1,TRBV7-2,CASSLAAVGQGWGYTF,TGTGCCAGCAGCTTAGCGGCCGTGGGACAGGGGTGGGGCTACACCTTC
TRBJ1-2,.,.,TRBV30,CAWARLGYGYTF,TGTGCCTGGGCCCGGTTGGGTTATGGCTACACCTTC
TRBJ1-5,.,TRBD1,TRBV5-1,CASSTGDSNQPQHF,TGCGCCAGCAGCACAGGGGATAGCAATCAGCCCCAGCATTTT
TRBJ1-1,.,.,TRBV4-3,CASSQMGSTEAFF,TGCGCCAGCAGCCAAATGGGGAGCACTGAAGCTTTCTTT
TRBJ2-3,few,.,TRBV5-1,CASSLWGASTDTQYF,TGCGCCAGCAGCTTGTGGGGCGCGAGCACAGATACGCAGTATTTT
TRBJ2-7,.,TRBD2,TRBV5-1,CASSTGLAGDPPYEQYF,TGCGCCAGCAGCACGGGACTAGCGGGAGACCCACCCTACGAGCAGTACTTC
TRBJ1-3,.,.,TRBV18,CASSPSGAFSGNTIYF,TGTGCCAGCTCACCATCCGGTGCTTTCTCTGGAAACACCATATATTTT
TRBJ1-5,once,TRBD1,TRBV7-2,CASSLDRGNQPQHF,TGTGCCAGCAGCCTAGACAGGGGCAATCAGCCCCAGCATTTT
TRBJ1-5,.,.,TRBV19,CASSRQVALGQPQHF,TGTGCCAGTAGTAGACAGGTCGCGCTCGGTCAGCCCCAGCATTTT
TRBJ1-2,.,.,TRBV2,CASISDRFYGYTF,TGTGCCAGCATTTCGGACCGGTTCTATGGCTACACCTTC
TRBJ2-1,.,TRBD1,TRBV5-8,CASSLAPGGENNEQFF,TGTGCCAGCAGCTTGGCGCCAGGGGGCGAGAACAATGAGCAGTTCTTC
TRBJ1-1,.,.,TRBV7-3,CASSSGVFSEAFF,TGTGCCAGCAGCTCGGGTGTTTTCTCTGAAGCTTTCTTT
TRBJ2-1,.,TRBD2,TRBV27,CASSSRLAGGNEQFF,TGTGCCAGCAGTTCAAGACTAGCGGGGGGCAATGAGCAGTTCTTC
TRBJ1-2,.,.,TRBV5-1,CASAEGAEYYGYTF,TGCGCCAGCGCGGAGGGAGCCGAATACTATGGCTACACCTTC
TRBJ2-3,.,.,TRBV5-1,CASSQDRSTDTQYF,TGCGCCAGCAGCCAAGACAGGAGCACAGATACGCAGTATTTT
TRBJ1-5,.,.,TRBV29-1,CSVGDRGGVQPQHF,TGCAGCGTTGGGGACCGCGGCGGGGTTCAGCCCCAGCATTTT
TRBJ2-5,.,.,TRBV5-5,CASSLDPGGIQETQYF,TGTGCCAGCAGCTTGGACCCTGGAGGCATCCAAGAGACCCAGTACTTC
TRBJ1-3,once,.,TRBV7-2,CASSNLQISGNTIYF,TGTGCCAGCAGCAATCTACAGATCTCTGGAAACACCATATATTTT
TRBJ1-6,.,TRBD1,TRBV18,CASSPRGGRGQNSPLHF,TGTGCCAGCTCACCACGGGGAGGCAGGGGGCAGAATTCACCCCTCCACTTT
TRBJ1-1,.,.,TRBV28,CASSRPPNTEAFF,TGTGCCAGCAGTCGGCCTCCGAACACTGAAGCTTTCTTT
TRBJ2-2,.,.,TRBV4-1,CASSQPRSSGELFF,TGCGCCAGCAGCCAACCTAGGTCTTCCGGGGAGCTGTTTTTT